The next 8 T cell receptor beta chains were all read from a single sample in a study of blood T cell repertoires in COVID-19. The protocol was immunoSEQ multiplex PCR, while the TCRdb copy is restricted to in-frame clones and leaves out a portion. The sample includes 300,000 or so clones, around nine tenths of them seen just once. The source material was PBMCs or T cells enriched from blood (not recorded which). The source is a man in his fifties or sixties who had recovered from COVID-19.

The chain couples TRBV19 to TRBJ1-1, with D possibly TRBD1 on 6 matching bases. Trimming removed 5 bases from V and 5 bases from J, with 15 bases in between. The CDR3 spans 14 residues. Germline values: CDR1 LNHDA, CDR2 SQIVND (reference sequence). This CDR3 reads CASSQQGGTTEAFF. The CDR3 DNA reads as TGTGCCAGTAGTCAACAGGGAGGGACGACTGAAGCTTTCTTT.

To note about this clone: Other DNA sequences in the sample encode the same CDR3. J is TRBJ2-5 and V is TRBV7-2, with a weak D call TRBD1 (5 bases). The ends were cut back, 3 bases at V and 1 base at J, with 6 bases in the middle. This CDR3 is 13 amino acids long. Looked up from germline, CDR1 is SGHTA and CDR2 is FQGNSA. The CDR3 is CASSFQGQETQYF. As DNA, the CDR3 is TGTGCCAGCAGCTTCCAGGGCCAAGAGACCCAGTACTTC.

The rearrangement links TRBV29-1 to TRBJ2-1, with D hard to call. V lost 0 bases and J lost 9, with 9 bases in between. In germline, CDR1 is SQVTM, CDR2 ANQGSEA. This CDR3 contains 12 residues. CDR3 bases: TGCAGCGTTGAAGAACGCCCGAGTGAGCAGTTCTTC. It yields the protein CSVEERPSEQFF.

Comments on this clone: One junction end disagrees with the germline gene, perhaps due to a read error. Other DNA variants within this sample encode the same CDR3. This chain links TRBV7-7 with TRBJ2-5, with 11 bases lining up with TRBD2. Per the germline V gene, CDR1 is SSHAT and CDR2 is FNYEAQ (reference sequence). The CDR3 has 16 amino acids. Written as DNA, the CDR3 is TGTGCTAGCAGCTTGGGGCTAGCGGGGGGCCAAGAGACCCAGTACTTC. This translates into CASSLGLAGGQETQYF.

This chain uses TRBV3-1 (or the pseudogene TRBV3-2) with TRBJ1-6; no clear D gene. Germline values: CDR1 LGHDT, CDR2 YNNKEL (reference sequence). V was clipped by 1 base and J by 9 bases, with 10 bases between them. The CDR3 runs 14 residues. CDR3 bases: TGTGCCAGCAGCCAAGCTAGTCTCGGTTCACCCCTCCACTTT. Encoded protein: CASSQASLGSPLHF.

J is TRBJ1-2 and V is TRBV19; unclear D gene. The CDR3 is made up of 15 amino acids. CDR1 LNHDA and CDR2 SQIVND come from the germline V gene (reference sequence). The ends were cut back, 5 bases at V and 0 bases at J, with 13 bases in the middle. The CDR3 region is CASSPRPTSNYGYTF. The DNA of the CDR3 is TGTGCCAGTAGTCCCCGACCGACTTCTAACTATGGCTACACCTTC.

This chain uses TRBV2 with TRBJ2-1; TRBD1 aligns across 7 bases. The J segment lost 3 bases and the V segment lost 6 bases, leaving 5 bases of the junction unmatched. The germline V gene encodes CDR1 SNHLY and CDR2 FYNNEI. CDR3 length: 14 amino acids. Written as DNA, the CDR3 is TGTGCCAGCAGCCGGACAGGTAGCTACAATGAGCAGTTCTTC. It translates to CASSRTGSYNEQFF.

The gene calls are TRBV19 and TRBJ1-5, with D possibly TRBD1 on 6 matching bases. The ends were cut back, 2 bases at V and 7 bases at J, with 12 bases in the middle. The germline CDR1 and CDR2 sequences are LNHDA and SQIVND (reference sequence). The CDR3 contains 14 residues. The DNA for the CDR3 is TGTGCCAGTAGTATATTGGGGGCCCGGCAGCCCCAGCATTTT. It translates to CASSILGARQPQHF.